This T cell receptor (beta chain) originates from a study of graft-versus-host responses after intestinal transplantation. Findings and limits, study-wide: Peak circulating GvH clone levels were associated with early post-transplant HvG declines.

TCRdb keeps only in-frame clones here, not all; method: immunoSEQ multiplex PCR. The sample lists tens of thousands of clones; 90% were seen once. This CDR3 is built from 14 residues. V was pared by 1 base and J by 2 bases, with 2 bases of the junction left unmatched. Germline V gene data show CDR1 as SGHTA and CDR2 as FQGNSA. Regarding this clone: Its target is unknown.

The chain is built from TRBV7-2 and TRBJ2-7, with 7 bases matching TRBD2. The source material was unstimulated CD4+ T cells sorted from spleen or lymph node cells, sampled before intestinal transplant. This receptor was obtained from a human donor who received an intestinal transplant. In nucleotides, the CDR3 is TGTGCCAGCAGCTTAGTAGCGGGCCCCTACGAGCAGTACTTC. It specifies CASSLVAGPYEQYF.